The 25 T cell receptor beta chains below all came from one sample that was sequenced in a study of PD-1 blockade in classical Hodgkin lymphoma. TCRdb keeps only in-frame clones here, not all; method: immunoSEQ multiplex PCR. The sample carries 99,000 or so clones, approximately 90% recorded once. Time point of the sample: cycle 4 day 1 (C4D1), after less than seven weeks of nivolumab. Each and every patient relapsed after autologous stem cell transplantation, and patients got differing brentuximab vedotin exposure. Source: peripheral blood mononuclear cells (PBMCs), taken before the fourth cycle of nivolumab. These receptors were taken from a human donor with classical Hodgkin lymphoma.

The V call is TRBV9, the J call TRBJ1-3, with 9 bases aligning to TRBD1. J gave up 2 bases and V 4 bases, and 7 bases lay outside the gene matches. This CDR3 is built from 16 residues. In germline, CDR1 is SGDLS, CDR2 YYNGEE. CDR3 DNA: TGTGCCAGCAGCACAACTACAGGGGGCCCTGGAAACACCATATATTTT. Amino acids: CASSTTTGGPGNTIYF. Combining the CDR3 with reference TRBV9 and TRBJ1-3 gives the whole variable domain DSGVTQTPKHLITATGQRVTLRCSPRSGDLSVYWYQQSLDQGLQFLIQYYNGEERAKGNILERFSAQQFPDLHSELNLSSLELGDSALYFCASSTTTGGPGNTIYFGEGSWLTVV.

This clone was seen only once. The rearrangement uses TRBV7-9 and TRBJ2-3; 10 nucleotides align to TRBD1. The CDR3 length is 18 residues. Germline-derived CDR1 and CDR2 are SEHNR and FQNEAQ (reference sequence). The V and J ends lost 5 bases and 3 bases, in that order; junction bases with no gene match: 14. The CDR3 reads CASSPYPGQGIGTDTQYF. The CDR3 nucleotides are TGTGCCAGCAGCCCCTACCCGGGACAGGGGATCGGTACAGATACGCAGTATTTT.

The chain recombines TRBV7-2 with TRBJ1-5, with D perhaps TRBD1 (6 bases). Trimming took off 6 bases at V and 2 bases at J, with 17 bases between the two ends. The CDR3 is 16 amino acids. CDR1 and CDR2 (germline): SGHTA, FQGNSA. The CDR3 DNA reads TGTGCCAGCAGAGAAGGAGGGGGGACCGGCAATCAGCCCCAGCATTTT. This translates into CASREGGGTGNQPQHF.

The rearrangement links TRBV6-9 to TRBJ2-1, with D uncertain. There are 12 residues in the CDR3. V dropped 4 bases and J dropped 9 bases, with 10 bases sitting between them. Per the germline V gene, CDR1 is MNHGY and CDR2 is SVAAGI. This chain's CDR3 is CASSSSWLEQFF. CDR3 sequence (DNA): TGTGCCAGCAGTTCCTCCTGGCTTGAGCAGTTCTTC.

This chain joins TRBV6-1 and TRBJ1-2; 7 bases line up with TRBD1. CDR1 is MNHNS, CDR2 SASEGT, per germline. This CDR3 region has 17 residues. The ends lost 1 base at V and 4 bases at J; junction bases unmatched: 12. The CDR3 DNA is TGTGCCAGCAGTGAAGGCCAGGGGGTTTTTTTTAGCTATGGCTACACCTTC. It codes for CASSEGQGVFFSYGYTF.

This chain links TRBV19 with TRBJ1-2, with D possibly being TRBD1 (5 bases). CDR1 is LNHDA, CDR2 SQIVND, per germline (reference sequence). CDR3 length: 14 residues. V was pared by 9 bases and J by 3 bases, with 17 bases between. The DNA of the CDR3 is TGTGCCAGCCGAACAGCAGGGCAGTACTATGGCTACACCTTC. Protein product: CASRTAGQYYGYTF.

This sequence joins TRBV21-1 and TRBJ2-7; TRBD2, the table's D call, lacks a check against the DNA. TRBV21-1 is deemed a pseudogene. The length of the CDR3 is 16 residues. CDR3 DNA sequence: TGTGCCAGCAGGAAGGGGTTAGCGGGAGTTTTCGACGAGCAGTACTTC. Its protein is CASRKGLAGVFDEQYF.

The chain uses TRBV2 and TRBJ2-7, with 8 nucleotides matching TRBD2. This CDR3 contains 15 residues. Trimming cost V 5 bases and J 0 bases; bases outside gene matches: 6. In germline, CDR1 is SNHLY, CDR2 FYNNEI. The CDR3 nucleotides are TGTGCCAGCAGTAAACTAGCGGAAAGCTCCTACGAGCAGTACTTC. This encodes CASSKLAESSYEQYF.

The V and J genes are TRBV19 and TRBJ2-5; D is perhaps TRBD2 (5 bases). The CDR3 is 14 residues long. CDR1 is LNHDA and CDR2 is SQIVND in the germline V gene (reference sequence). V was trimmed by 1 base and J by 4 bases, leaving 10 bases between them. In nucleotides, the CDR3 is TGTGCCAGTAGTATAGTTCTAGCCGGAGAGACCCAGTACTTC. It is translated as CASSIVLAGETQYF.

The rearrangement uses TRBV7-2 and TRBJ1-3; D gene uncertain. V lost 8 bases and J 0 bases, leaving 14 bases between the germline ends. The CDR3 covers 15 residues. CDR1 and CDR2 from the germline V gene are SGHTA and FQGNSA. The CDR3 protein is CASYGSPVSGNTIYF. CDR3 DNA sequence: TGTGCCAGCTATGGCTCCCCTGTCTCTGGAAACACCATATATTTT. Looking up the rest from reference TRBV7-2 and TRBJ1-3 gives the full variable domain: GAGVSQSPSNKVTEKGKDVELRCDPISGHTALYWYRQSLGQGLEFLIYFQGNSAPDKSGLPSDRFSAERTGGSVSTLTIQRTQQEDSAVYLCASYGSPVSGNTIYFGEGSWLTVV.

The chain has TRBV6-5 and TRBJ1-2; D perhaps matches TRBD1 (6 bases). V shed 2 bases and J shed 4 bases, with 11 bases lying between them. The CDR3 spans 14 residues. Germline V gene lookup returns CDR1 MNHEY and CDR2 SVGAGI. The CDR3 sequence: CASSYTGSSYGYTF. CDR3 DNA sequence: TGTGCCAGCAGTTACACAGGGTCTAGCTATGGCTACACCTTC.

This clone is a singleton in its sample. This sequence joins TRBV28 and TRBJ2-3; 8 bases agree with TRBD1. Germline CDR1 and CDR2: MDHEN and SYDVKM. The CDR3 runs 19 residues. V was pared by 6 bases and J by 1 base, with 18 bases of the junction left unmatched. The CDR3 loop reads CASRPTPIRGPKGTDTQYF. The DNA for the CDR3 is TGTGCCAGCAGACCAACCCCAATCAGGGGGCCAAAGGGCACAGATACGCAGTATTTT. Variable domain in full (rest from reference TRBV28 and TRBJ2-3): DVKVTQSSRYLVKRTGEKVFLECVQDMDHENMFWYRQDPGLGLRLIYFSYDVKMKEKGDIPEGYSVSREKKERFSLILESASTNQTSMYLCASRPTPIRGPKGTDTQYFGPGTRLTVL.

This clone was observed once. This chain links TRBV15 with TRBJ1-1; TRBD1 matches at 7 bases. There are 13 residues in the CDR3. Germline assignment: CDR1 LNHNV and CDR2 YYDKDF (reference sequence). V was pared by 10 bases and J by 5 bases, with 10 bases of the junction left unmatched. CDR3 region: CAIQQGLGTEAFF. DNA of the CDR3: TGTGCCATCCAACAGGGGCTGGGGACTGAAGCTTTCTTT.

The chain recombines TRBV4-3 with TRBJ2-7; 10 bases line up with TRBD1. The CDR3 runs 15 residues. Germline V gene lookup returns CDR1 LGHNA and CDR2 YSLEER. The V and J ends lost 2 bases and 5 bases, in that order; junction bases with no gene match: 6. The CDR3: CASSQKTGGMDEQYF. The CDR3 DNA is TGCGCCAGCAGCCAAAAGACAGGGGGCATGGACGAGCAGTACTTC.

The genes are TRBV10-3 and TRBJ2-1, with D perhaps matching TRBD2 (6 bases). Germline assignment: CDR1 ENHRY and CDR2 SYGVKD. The V end was cut by 2 bases, the J end by 6 bases, with 14 bases between. This CDR3 is built from 15 residues. The CDR3 DNA is TGTGCCATCAGTGAGACTAGCAGGAGGGCCAATGAGCAGTTCTTC. Translating it yields CAISETSRRANEQFF.

Notes on this clone: At one end the junction does not follow the germline gene, possibly because of a read error. This chain joins TRBV18 and TRBJ1-5; D gene uncertain. This CDR3 is built from 14 residues. CDR1 KGHSH and CDR2 LQKENI come from the germline V gene. Written as DNA, the CDR3 is TGTGCCAGCTCCCCACAGTATAGCAATCAGCCCCAGCATTTT. As protein: CASSPQYSNQPQHF.

The V and J genes are TRBV7-9 and TRBJ1-2, with D unclear. Germline V lookup: CDR1 SEHNR, CDR2 FQNEAQ (reference sequence). The CDR3 runs to 12 residues. V lost 4 bases to trimming and J lost 4 bases, with 7 bases between them. CDR3 protein: CASSSKAYGYTF. CDR3 sequence (DNA): TGTGCCAGCAGCTCAAAGGCCTATGGCTACACCTTC.

The chain links TRBV29-1 to TRBJ2-5, with 7 bases fitting TRBD1. The CDR3 runs 16 residues. Germline V CDR1 and CDR2: SQVTM, ANQGSEA. V was pared by 3 bases and J by 1 base, with 11 bases of the junction left unmatched. CDR3 residues: CSVDRRGRGFQETQYF. CDR3 DNA sequence: TGCAGCGTTGACCGACGCGGCAGGGGGTTCCAAGAGACCCAGTACTTC.

V gene TRBV2 combines with J gene TRBJ2-7, with D hard to call. The germline gives CDR1 SNHLY, CDR2 FYNNEI. V gave up 0 bases and J gave up 3 bases, with 21 bases separating them. CDR3 length: 18 amino acids. CDR3 amino acids: CASSEANRRSFGYYEQYF. DNA for the CDR3: TGTGCCAGCAGTGAAGCGAACCGAAGGTCCTTTGGATACTACGAGCAGTACTTC. Full variable domain (missing parts from reference TRBV2 and TRBJ2-7): EPEVTQTPSHQVTQMGQEVILRCVPISNHLYFYWYRQILGQKVEFLVSFYNNEISEKSEIFDDQFSVERPDGSNFTLKIRSTKLEDSAMYFCASSEANRRSFGYYEQYFGPGTRLTVT.

The chain employs TRBV12-5 and TRBJ2-1; D call uncertain. Trimming left V 1 base short and J 4 bases short, with 2 bases between. This CDR3 contains 12 residues. Per the germline V gene, CDR1 is LGHNT and CDR2 is FRNRAP. The CDR3 DNA reads TGTGCTAGTGGTTTGGGGTACAATGAGCAGTTCTTC. This translates into CASGLGYNEQFF.

V usage is TRBV28 and J usage is TRBJ2-7; 10 positions match TRBD2. J gave up 0 bases and V 1 base, and 9 bases lay outside the gene matches. Germline V gene sequence: CDR1 MDHEN, CDR2 SYDVKM. The CDR3 loop spans 18 amino acids. The CDR3 sequence: CASSLSPSLAGVSYEQYF. CDR3 DNA sequence: TGTGCCAGCAGTTTATCCCCCTCGCTAGCGGGGGTCTCCTACGAGCAGTACTTC.

The chain employs TRBV15 and TRBJ2-5; D not certain. The germline V gene encodes CDR1 LNHNV and CDR2 YYDKDF (reference sequence). The V end lost 0 bases, the J end lost 4 bases, and 6 bases lay between the germline ends. The CDR3 covers 13 residues. The CDR3 sequence is CATSREWLETQYF. The CDR3 nucleotides read TGTGCCACCAGCAGAGAATGGTTAGAGACCCAGTACTTC.

The chain carries TRBV27 and TRBJ1-5; 7 bases agree with TRBD1. The length of the CDR3 is 17 residues. Germline V gives CDR1 MNHEY, CDR2 SMNVEV (reference sequence). Trimming took 6 bases from V and 0 from J; bases not matched to a gene: 11. For the CDR3, the DNA is TGTGCCAGCAGGGCGACAGGGACCTGGGATAGCAATCAGCCCCAGCATTTT. Translated, it gives CASRATGTWDSNQPQHF.

The chain carries TRBV4-3 and TRBJ2-1; D ambiguous. The V gene lost 3 bases and the J gene lost 6 bases, with 3 bases spanning the gap. From germline, CDR1 is LGHNA and CDR2 YSLEER. The CDR3 runs 11 residues. As DNA, the CDR3 is TGCGCCAGCAGCCACATCAATGAGCAGTTCTTC. Translated, it gives CASSHINEQFF.

This chain joins TRBV7-9 and TRBJ1-3, with D unclear. Germline CDR1 reads SEHNR; CDR2 reads FQNEAQ (reference sequence). V lost 8 bases and J 6 bases, leaving 17 bases between the germline ends. The length of the CDR3 is 14 residues. The DNA of the CDR3 is TGTGCCAGCGAGCCCCTTTTCGGGGTAAACACCATATATTTT. Translating it yields CASEPLFGVNTIYF.